This TCR beta chain appears in the sequencing data of a study of T cell changes during pregnancy in multiple sclerosis. Measured with immunoSEQ multiplex PCR; TCRdb has only the in-frame clones, and not every one. The sample has some 97,000 clones; around nine tenths are singletons. Specimen: peripheral blood, collected in the second trimester of pregnancy. The clonotype originates from a female donor with multiple sclerosis, enrolled in a pregnancy study.

The CDR3 loop is CSVYGARGNEQFF. The CDR3 DNA sequence: TGCAGCGTTTATGGGGCAAGGGGCAATGAGCAGTTCTTC. The chain carries TRBV29-1 and TRBJ2-1; tentatively, D is TRBD1 (5 bases). The CDR3 covers 13 residues. V was trimmed by 5 bases and J by 6 bases, leaving 14 bases between them. In germline, CDR1 is SQVTM, CDR2 ANQGSEA.